The clone carrying this TCR beta chain has a count of ten or more. What it recognizes is unknown. TCR beta libraries were built with iRepertoire HTBI primers and Arm-PCR of CDR3 regions. TCRdb recomputed calls from the multiplex PCR reads with MiXCR, one row per CDR3 protein. Here the sample spans under 450,000 distinct CDR3 sequences, 12% being singletons. The data are from a study of regulatory T cells in long-lasting Graves disease. The CDR3 totals 14 residues. Germline lookup yields CDR1 DFQATT and CDR2 SNEGSKA (reference sequence). Trimming at V came to 5 bases and at J to 11 bases, leaving 15 bases not matched to a gene. Study observations and caveats: Favoring TRBV28, TRBJ1-2 and TRBJ2-5 was a feature seen in persistent disease.

Time point defined: newly diagnosed GD, antithyroid drugs for less than 3 months. PBMCs were the source of the RNA used for TCR sequencing. The diagnosis of Graves' disease used American Thyroid Association guidelines. The data also belong to a second study, concerning T cells in Graves' hyperthyroidism and ophthalmopathy. Turning to that study: The definition of stable Graves' hyperthyroidism was no ophthalmopathy progression within 18 months. The HTBI primer set drove a first-round RT-PCR of the TCR CDR3.

The clonotype originates from a woman between 18 and 29 years old with Graves disease. J is TRBJ1-1 and V is TRBV20-1; 9 bases are shared with TRBD1. The sequencing here drew on peripheral blood mononuclear cells (PBMCs), taken at new diagnosis, from a patient treated with antithyroid drugs. The CDR3 sequence: CSARHPGQGGEAFF. CDR3 nucleotides: TGCAGTGCTCGCCACCCGGGACAGGGTGGGGAGGCTTTCTTT.